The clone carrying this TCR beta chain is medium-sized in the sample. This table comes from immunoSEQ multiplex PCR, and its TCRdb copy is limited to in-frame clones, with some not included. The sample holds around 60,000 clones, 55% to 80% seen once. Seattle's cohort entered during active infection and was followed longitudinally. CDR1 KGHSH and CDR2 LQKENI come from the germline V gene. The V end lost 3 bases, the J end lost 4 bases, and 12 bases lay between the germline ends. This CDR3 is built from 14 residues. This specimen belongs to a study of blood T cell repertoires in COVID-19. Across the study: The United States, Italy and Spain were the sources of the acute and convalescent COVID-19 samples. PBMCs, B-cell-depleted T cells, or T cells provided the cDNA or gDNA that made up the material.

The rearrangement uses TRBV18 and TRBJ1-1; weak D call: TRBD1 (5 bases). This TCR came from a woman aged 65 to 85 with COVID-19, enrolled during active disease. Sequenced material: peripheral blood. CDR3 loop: CASSPQTESTEAFF. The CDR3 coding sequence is TGTGCCAGCTCACCTCAGACAGAGAGCACTGAAGCTTTCTTT.